Detailed here is one T cell receptor beta chain. Its antigen is as yet unknown. The data are from a study of CD8 T cells in Susac syndrome. As for the study in general: The Susac syndrome patients were therapy-naive, on corticosteroids, or on intravenous immunoglobulin alone at blood draw. Study outcomes and limitations: Susac-specific public clones in total CD8+ repertoires numbered some 16; in CD8+ TEMRA repertoires, they numbered about five. The authors acknowledged that their TCR sequencing and HLA analysis involved a relatively small number of individuals.

An amount of RNA that ranged from roughly 0.5 to 1 ug was reverse transcribed with random hexamers. Amplification of TCR beta CDR3 across 54 Vbeta and 13 Jbeta was performed with immunoSEQ multiplex PCR. Each CDR3 protein is one row after TCRdb ran MiXCR on the immunoSEQ multiplex PCR reads. The table includes roughly 80,000 distinct CDR3 sequences, approximately 93% detected once. CDR3 length: 14 residues. Germline V gene sequence: CDR1 LNHDA, CDR2 SQIVND (reference sequence). V was shortened by 5 bases and J by 2 bases, with 13 bases between the two germline ends. The TCR was taken from a human donor with Susac syndrome. V usage is TRBV19 and J usage is TRBJ2-7, with D uncertain. The sample comprised CD8+ T cells from PBMCs. CDR3 coding DNA: TGTGCCAGTAGTTCGGAAGGACGGACCTACGAGCAGTACTTC. Protein product: CASSSEGRTYEQYF.